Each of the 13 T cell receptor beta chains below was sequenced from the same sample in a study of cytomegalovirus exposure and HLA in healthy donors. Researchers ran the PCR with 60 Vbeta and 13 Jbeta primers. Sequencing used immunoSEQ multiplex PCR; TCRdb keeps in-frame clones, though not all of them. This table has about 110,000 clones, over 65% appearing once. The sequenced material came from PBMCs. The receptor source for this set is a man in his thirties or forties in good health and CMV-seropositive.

CDR3: CAISGPGRTEAFF. The DNA for the CDR3 is TGTGCCATCAGTGGCCCAGGCAGGACTGAAGCTTTCTTT. This chain connects TRBV10-3 to TRBJ1-1, with D unclear. CDR1 and CDR2 from the germline V gene are ENHRY and SYGVKD. V lost 4 bases, J lost 5 bases, and 11 bases lay in between. This CDR3 comprises 13 residues.

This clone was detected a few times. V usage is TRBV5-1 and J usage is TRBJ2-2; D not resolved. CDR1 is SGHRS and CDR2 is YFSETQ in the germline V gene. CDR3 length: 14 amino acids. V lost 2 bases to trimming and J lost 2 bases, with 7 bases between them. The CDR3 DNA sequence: TGCGCCAGCAGCTTTCGTGTCAACACCGGGGAGCTGTTTTTT. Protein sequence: CASSFRVNTGELFF.

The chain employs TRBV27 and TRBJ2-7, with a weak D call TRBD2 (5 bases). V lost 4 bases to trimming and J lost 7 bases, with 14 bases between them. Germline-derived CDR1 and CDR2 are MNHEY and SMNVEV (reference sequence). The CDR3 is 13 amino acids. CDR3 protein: CASSSSPGGEQYF. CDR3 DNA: TGTGCCAGCAGTTCGTCCCCGGGCGGGGAGCAGTACTTC.

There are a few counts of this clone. CDR3 coding DNA: TGTGCCAGCAGCTTAGTTAGTTCGGGACTAGCGGGGGCCACAGATACGCAGTATTTT. Translation: CASSLVSSGLAGATDTQYF. The chain carries TRBV7-9 and TRBJ2-3, with 14 bases matching TRBD2. The CDR3 sequence is 19 residues long. The trim removed 1 base at V and 2 bases at J, leaving 8 bases unmatched. Germline-derived CDR1 and CDR2 are SEHNR and FQNEAQ (reference sequence).

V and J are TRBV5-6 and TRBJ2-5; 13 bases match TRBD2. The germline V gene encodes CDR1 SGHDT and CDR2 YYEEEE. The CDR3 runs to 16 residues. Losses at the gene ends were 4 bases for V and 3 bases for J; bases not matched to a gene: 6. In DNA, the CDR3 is TGTGCCAGCAGCCCTTACGGGACTAGCGGGGAAGAGACCCAGTACTTC. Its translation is CASSPYGTSGEETQYF.

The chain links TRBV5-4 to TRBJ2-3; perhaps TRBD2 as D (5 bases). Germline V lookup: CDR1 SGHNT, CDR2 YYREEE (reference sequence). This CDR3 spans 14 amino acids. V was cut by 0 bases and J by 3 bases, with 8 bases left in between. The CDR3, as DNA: TGTGCCAGCAGCTTGGGACGGGGTACAGATACGCAGTATTTT. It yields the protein CASSLGRGTDTQYF.

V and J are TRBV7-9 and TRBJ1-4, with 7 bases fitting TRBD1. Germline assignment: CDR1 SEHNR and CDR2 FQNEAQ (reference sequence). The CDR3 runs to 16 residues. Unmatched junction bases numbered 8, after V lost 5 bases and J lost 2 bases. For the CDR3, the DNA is TGTGCCAGCAGCACGGACAGGAGGATTACTAATGAAAAACTGTTTTTT. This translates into CASSTDRRITNEKLFF. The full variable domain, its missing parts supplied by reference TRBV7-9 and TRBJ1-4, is DTGVSQNPRHKITKRGQNVTFRCDPISEHNRLYWYRQTLGQGPEFLTYFQNEAQLEKSRLLSDRFSAERPKGSFSTLEIQRTEQGDSAMYLCASSTDRRITNEKLFFGSGTQLSVL.

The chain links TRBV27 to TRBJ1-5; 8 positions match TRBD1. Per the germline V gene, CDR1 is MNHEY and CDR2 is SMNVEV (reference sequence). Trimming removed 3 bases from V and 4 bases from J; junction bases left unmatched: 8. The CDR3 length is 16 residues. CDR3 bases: TGTGCCAGCAGTTTCGGGACAGGACAGGGAAATCAGCCCCAGCATTTT. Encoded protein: CASSFGTGQGNQPQHF.

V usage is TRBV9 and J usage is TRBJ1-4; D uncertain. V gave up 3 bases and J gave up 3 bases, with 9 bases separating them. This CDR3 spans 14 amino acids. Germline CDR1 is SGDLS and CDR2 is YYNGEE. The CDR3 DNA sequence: TGTGCCAGCAGCGGAGGAGGATCTAATGAAAAACTGTTTTTT. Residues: CASSGGGSNEKLFF. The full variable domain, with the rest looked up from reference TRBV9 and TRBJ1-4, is DSGVTQTPKHLITATGQRVTLRCSPRSGDLSVYWYQQSLDQGLQFLIQYYNGEERAKGNILERFSAQQFPDLHSELNLSSLELGDSALYFCASSGGGSNEKLFFGSGTQLSVL.

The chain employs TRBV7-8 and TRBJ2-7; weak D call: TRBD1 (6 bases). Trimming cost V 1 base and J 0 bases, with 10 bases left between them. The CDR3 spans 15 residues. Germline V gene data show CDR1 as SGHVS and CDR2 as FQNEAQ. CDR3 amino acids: CASSLGGRSSYEQYF. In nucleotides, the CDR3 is TGTGCCAGCAGCTTAGGGGGGCGGAGCTCCTACGAGCAGTACTTC. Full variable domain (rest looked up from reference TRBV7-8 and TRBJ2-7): GAGVSQSPRYKVAKRGQDVALRCDPISGHVSLFWYQQALGQGPEFLTYFQNEAQLDKSGLPSDRFFAERPEGSVSTLKIQRTQQEDSAVYLCASSLGGRSSYEQYFGPGTRLTVT.

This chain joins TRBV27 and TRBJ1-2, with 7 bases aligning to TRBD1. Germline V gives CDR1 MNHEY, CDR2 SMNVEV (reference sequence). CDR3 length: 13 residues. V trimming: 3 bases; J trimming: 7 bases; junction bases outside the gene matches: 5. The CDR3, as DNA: TGTGCCAGCAGTTTGAGAGGGGGCTGTGGCTACACCTTC. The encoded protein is CASSLRGGCGYTF.

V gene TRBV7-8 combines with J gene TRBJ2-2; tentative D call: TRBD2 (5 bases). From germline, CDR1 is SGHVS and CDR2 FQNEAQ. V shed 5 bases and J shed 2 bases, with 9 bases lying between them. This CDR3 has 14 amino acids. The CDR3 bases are TGTGCCAGCAGCCCCCGACTAAACACCGGGGAGCTGTTTTTT. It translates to CASSPRLNTGELFF.

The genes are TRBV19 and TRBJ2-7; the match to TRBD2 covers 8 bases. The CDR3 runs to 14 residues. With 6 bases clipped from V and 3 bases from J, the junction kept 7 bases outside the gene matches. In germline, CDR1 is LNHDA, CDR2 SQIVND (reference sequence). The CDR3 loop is CASRKAGDLYEQYF. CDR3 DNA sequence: TGTGCCAGTAGAAAAGCGGGGGACCTCTACGAGCAGTACTTC.